The 14 T cell receptor beta chains below come from one sample, sequenced in a study of T cell responses to AZD1222 COVID-19 vaccine. Assay: immunoSEQ multiplex PCR; the TCRdb copy retains only in-frame clones and omits some. The sample holds 140,000 to 150,000 clones; approximately 86% are singletons and the top ten take around 5%. This specimen consisted of peripheral blood, obtained 28 days after the second dose of the MenACWY control vaccine. All receptors come from an adult who received the MenACWY meningococcal vaccine as a control.

The V call is TRBV2, the J call TRBJ1-1, with 10 bases that match TRBD1. This CDR3 is 17 amino acids long. V lost 3 bases and J lost 2; bases outside the gene matches: 9. Germline V gene sequence: CDR1 SNHLY, CDR2 FYNNEI. As DNA, the CDR3 is TGTGCCAGCAGTGATTTTCGGGACAGGGGACGAAACACTGAAGCTTTCTTT. Its protein product is CASSDFRDRGRNTEAFF. The full variable domain, rest sourced from reference TRBV2 and TRBJ1-1, is EPEVTQTPSHQVTQMGQEVILRCVPISNHLYFYWYRQILGQKVEFLVSFYNNEISEKSEIFDDQFSVERPDGSNFTLKIRSTKLEDSAMYFCASSDFRDRGRNTEAFFGQGTRLTVV.

The rearrangement joins TRBV6-2 or TRBV6-3 to TRBJ2-1; TRBD2 matches at 10 bases. Trimming at V came to 2 bases and at J to 14 bases, leaving 9 bases not matched to a gene. Germline V gene data show CDR1 as MNHEY and CDR2 as SVGEGT. The CDR3 runs to 14 residues. CDR3 in amino acids: CASSYSSGRIGEFF. DNA for the CDR3: TGTGCCAGCAGTTACAGTAGCGGGAGGATCGGGGAGTTCTTC.

V is TRBV7-2 and J is TRBJ1-2; perhaps TRBD1 as D (5 bases). V lost 5 bases, J lost 5 bases, and 18 bases lay in between. The germline gives CDR1 SGHTA, CDR2 FQGNSA. The CDR3 has 15 amino acids. This chain's CDR3 is CASSNFRGARYGYTF. CDR3 coding DNA: TGTGCCAGCAGCAATTTCCGTGGGGCGAGATATGGCTACACCTTC.

The CDR3 nucleotides read TGTGCCAGCAGCTTATCCACAGCTAACAATGAGCAGTTCTTC. It translates to CASSLSTANNEQFF. The chain recombines TRBV7-2 with TRBJ2-1; the D is unclear. Germline V gene lookup returns CDR1 SGHTA and CDR2 FQGNSA. The CDR3 is made up of 14 amino acids. The V end was cut by 2 bases, the J end by 5 bases, with 10 bases between.

The J gene is TRBJ1-3, the V gene TRBV13; no clear D gene. The CDR3 totals 16 residues. V was clipped by 0 bases and J by 4 bases, with 13 bases between them. Germline V CDR1 and CDR2: PRHDT, FYEKMQ (reference sequence). The CDR3 nucleotides read TGTGCCAGCAGCTTAGGCCGAAAGGGAGGCGGAAACACCATATATTTT. Its translation is CASSLGRKGGGNTIYF.

The CDR3 nucleotides read TGTGCCAGCAGCTTAGACAGAGCGAAGGGTGGCTACACCTTC. Its translation: CASSLDRAKGGYTF. The V call is TRBV11-3, the J call TRBJ1-2; D is unclear. Trimming removed 0 bases from V and 7 bases from J, with 12 bases in between. This CDR3 spans 14 amino acids. Germline lookup yields CDR1 SGHNT and CDR2 YENEEA.

The V gene is TRBV7-9, the J gene TRBJ1-2; perhaps TRBD1 as D (6 bases). There are 18 residues in the CDR3. Germline V gives CDR1 SEHNR, CDR2 FQNEAQ (reference sequence). V lost 3 bases and J 3 bases, leaving 23 bases between the germline ends. The CDR3 DNA follows: TGTGCCAGCAGCTTGTTAGGGCTTGAGAGGACAGCCTACTATGGCTACACCTTC. This codes for CASSLLGLERTAYYGYTF.

This chain's CDR3 is CASSSQGSGNTIYF. CDR3 nucleotide sequence: TGTGCCAGCAGTTCGCAGGGCTCTGGAAACACCATATATTTT. The rearrangement links TRBV6-2 or TRBV6-3 to TRBJ1-3, with D maybe TRBD1 (5 bases). The CDR3 covers 14 residues. Trimming cost V 4 bases and J 0 bases, with 7 bases left between them. CDR1 is MNHEY and CDR2 is SVGEGT in the germline V gene.

The chain joins TRBV30 to TRBJ1-5, with D possibly being TRBD1 (6 bases). Germline values: CDR1 GTSNPN, CDR2 SVGIG (reference sequence). The CDR3 runs to 15 residues. V lost 2 bases to trimming and J lost 3 bases, with 14 bases between them. As DNA, the CDR3 is TGTGCCTGGAGTAGGTTGAGGGGGGACAATCAGCCCCAGCATTTT. Translation: CAWSRLRGDNQPQHF.

V and J are TRBV6-5 and TRBJ1-1, with D uncertain. CDR1 and CDR2 from the germline V gene are MNHEY and SVGAGI. This CDR3 has 13 amino acids. Between the trimmed V and J ends, which lost 4 bases and 0 bases, there was a span of 6 bases. The CDR3 sequence: CASSFWLNTEAFF. DNA for the CDR3: TGTGCCAGCAGTTTCTGGTTGAACACTGAAGCTTTCTTT.

The V gene is TRBV7-9, the J gene TRBJ2-1, with 10 nucleotides matching TRBD1. Losses at the gene ends were 4 bases for V and 7 bases for J; bases not matched to a gene: 4. Germline V gene sequence: CDR1 SEHNR, CDR2 FQNEAQ (reference sequence). This CDR3 has 14 residues. The CDR3 reads CASSSGTGANEQFF. The CDR3 nucleotides read TGTGCCAGCAGCTCCGGGACAGGGGCAAATGAGCAGTTCTTC.

The gene calls are TRBV7-2 and TRBJ1-2; D gene uncertain. The CDR3 length is 14 residues. Germline lookup yields CDR1 SGHTA and CDR2 FQGNSA. V lost 5 bases and J 5 bases, leaving 15 bases between the germline ends. In nucleotides, the CDR3 is TGTGCCAGCAGCACTCGCGGGCCTCGGTATGGCTACACCTTC. Its translation: CASSTRGPRYGYTF. The variable domain in full, with the rest retrieved from reference TRBV7-2 and TRBJ1-2, is GAGVSQSPSNKVTEKGKDVELRCDPISGHTALYWYRQSLGQGLEFLIYFQGNSAPDKSGLPSDRFSAERTGGSVSTLTIQRTQQEDSAVYLCASSTRGPRYGYTFGSGTRLTVV.

The chain employs TRBV6-5 and TRBJ1-1, with D possibly TRBD1 on 5 matching bases. CDR1 is MNHEY and CDR2 is SVGAGI in the germline V gene. The CDR3 has 13 amino acids. The V and J ends lost 6 bases and 3 bases respectively, with 11 bases between them. The CDR3 nucleotides are TGTGCCAGCAGCAGGGAGGTTTACACTGAAGCTTTCTTT. Its translation is CASSREVYTEAFF.

The CDR3 sequence is CASSYYEQYF. The CDR3 coding sequence is TGTGCCAGCAGTTACTACGAGCAGTACTTC. The chain uses TRBV6-7 and TRBJ2-7; D gene unclear. TRBV6-7 is sorted into the ORF group, with uncertain function. The V gene lost 1 base and the J gene lost 5 bases, with 0 bases spanning the gap. This CDR3 is built from 10 residues.